This T cell receptor (beta chain) is from a study of blood T cell repertoires in COVID-19. Study background: The study drew acute and convalescent COVID-19 samples from the United States, Italy and Spain.

TCRdb's table, derived via immunoSEQ multiplex PCR, lists solely in-frame clones and lacks some. This sample has about 180,000 clones, with 80% found just once. Trimming took 1 base from V and 1 from J; bases not matched to a gene: 1. CDR1 is SGHAT, CDR2 FQNNGV, per germline. CDR3 size: 14 residues. The sequence was collected from a man in his sixties who had been exposed to COVID-19. Input material: PBMCs or T cells enriched from blood (not recorded which). The rearrangement links TRBV11-2 to TRBJ2-7; 7 nucleotides align to TRBD1. CDR3 coding DNA: TGTGCCAGCAGCTTAGCGGGACAGTCCTACGAGCAGTACTTC. It codes for CASSLAGQSYEQYF. Together with reference TRBV11-2 and TRBJ2-7, the CDR3 gives the full variable domain: EAGVAQSPRYKIIEKRQSVAFWCNPISGHATLYWYQQILGQGPKLLIQFQNNGVVDDSQLPKDRFSAERLKGVDSTLKIQPAKLEDSAVYLCASSLAGQSYEQYFGPGTRLTVT.